This T cell receptor beta chain appears in the sequencing data of a study of blood T cell repertoires in COVID-19. This CDR3 is built from 17 residues. Germline CDR1 SGHRS, CDR2 YFSETQ. V was pared by 0 bases and J by 0 bases, with 13 bases between. Using immunoSEQ multiplex PCR, the repertoire was profiled, and TCRdb retains in-frame clones only, with some absent. The sample contains 65,000 to 75,000 clones, about four fifths of which appear only once. This sequence joins TRBV5-1 and TRBJ1-3; no clear D gene. Source material: peripheral blood. This TCR came from a woman at least 80 years old with acute or convalescent COVID-19. CDR3 protein: CASSLAPSSVSGNTIYF. The CDR3 coding sequence is TGCGCCAGCAGCTTGGCCCCCTCCTCCGTCTCTGGAAACACCATATATTTT.